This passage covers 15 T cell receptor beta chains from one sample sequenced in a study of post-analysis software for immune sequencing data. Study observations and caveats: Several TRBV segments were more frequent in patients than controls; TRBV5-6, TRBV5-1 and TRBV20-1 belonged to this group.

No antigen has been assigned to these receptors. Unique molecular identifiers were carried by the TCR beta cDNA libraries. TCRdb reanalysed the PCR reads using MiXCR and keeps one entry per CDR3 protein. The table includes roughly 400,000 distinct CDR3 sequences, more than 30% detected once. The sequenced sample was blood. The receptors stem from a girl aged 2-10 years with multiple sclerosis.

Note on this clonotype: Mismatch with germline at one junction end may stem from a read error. This CDR3 reads CTSSLVANEQFF. DNA of the CDR3: TGTACCAGCAGCTTAGTGGCGAATGAGCAGTTCTTC. The gene calls are TRBV13 and TRBJ2-1, with D unresolved. The germline gives CDR1 PRHDT, CDR2 FYEKMQ (reference sequence). The CDR3 has 12 amino acids.

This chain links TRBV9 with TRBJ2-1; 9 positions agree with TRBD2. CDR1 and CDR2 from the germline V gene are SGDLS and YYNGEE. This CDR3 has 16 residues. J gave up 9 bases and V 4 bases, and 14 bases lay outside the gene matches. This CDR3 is CASSQLPGLAGTEQFF. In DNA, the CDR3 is TGTGCCAGCAGCCAACTTCCGGGACTAGCTGGTACTGAGCAGTTCTTC. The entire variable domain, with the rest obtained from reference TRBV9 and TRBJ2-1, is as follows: DSGVTQTPKHLITATGQRVTLRCSPRSGDLSVYWYQQSLDQGLQFLIQYYNGEERAKGNILERFSAQQFPDLHSELNLSSLELGDSALYFCASSQLPGLAGTEQFFGPGTRLTVL.

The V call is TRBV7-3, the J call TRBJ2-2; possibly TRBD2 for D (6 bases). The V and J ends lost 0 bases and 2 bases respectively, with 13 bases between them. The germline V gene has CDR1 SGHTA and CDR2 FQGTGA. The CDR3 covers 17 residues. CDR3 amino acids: CASSLTGGRGNTGELFF. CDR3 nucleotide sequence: TGTGCCAGCAGCTTAACTGGAGGGCGGGGTAACACCGGGGAGCTGTTTTTT. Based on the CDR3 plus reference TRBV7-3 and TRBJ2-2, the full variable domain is GAGVSQTPSNKVTEKGKYVELRCDPISGHTALYWYRQSLGQGPEFLIYFQGTGAADDSGLPNDRFFAVRPEGSVSTLKIQRTERGDSAVYLCASSLTGGRGNTGELFFGEGSRLTVL.

CDR3 in amino acids: CASSLEVREGEQYF. The CDR3 DNA is TGCGCCAGCAGCTTGGAGGTCAGGGAAGGCGAGCAGTACTTC. This chain joins TRBV5-1 and TRBJ2-7; the D gene is possibly TRBD1 (5 bases). CDR3 length equals 14 residues. Between the trimmed V and J ends, which lost 0 bases and 6 bases, there was a span of 13 bases. The V gene's germline CDR1 is SGHRS and CDR2 YFSETQ.

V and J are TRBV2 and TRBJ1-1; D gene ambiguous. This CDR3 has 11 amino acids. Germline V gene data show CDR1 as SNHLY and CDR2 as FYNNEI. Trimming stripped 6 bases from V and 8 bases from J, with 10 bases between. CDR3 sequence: CASSNKREAFF. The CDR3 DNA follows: TGTGCCAGCAGCAATAAAAGAGAAGCTTTCTTT.

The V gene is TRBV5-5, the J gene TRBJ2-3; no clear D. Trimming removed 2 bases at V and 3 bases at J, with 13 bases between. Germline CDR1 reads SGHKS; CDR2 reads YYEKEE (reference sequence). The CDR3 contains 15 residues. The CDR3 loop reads CASSFRLGLTDTQYF. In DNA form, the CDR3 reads TGTGCCAGCAGCTTCAGGCTAGGGTTGACAGATACGCAGTATTTT.

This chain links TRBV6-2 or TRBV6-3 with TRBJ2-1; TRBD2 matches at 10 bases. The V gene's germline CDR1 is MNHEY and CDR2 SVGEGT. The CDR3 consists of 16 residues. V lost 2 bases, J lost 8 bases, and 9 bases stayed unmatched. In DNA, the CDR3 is TGTGCCAGCAGTTACGGGGCTAGCGGGAGTCGGCATGAGCAGTTCTTC. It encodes CASSYGASGSRHEQFF.

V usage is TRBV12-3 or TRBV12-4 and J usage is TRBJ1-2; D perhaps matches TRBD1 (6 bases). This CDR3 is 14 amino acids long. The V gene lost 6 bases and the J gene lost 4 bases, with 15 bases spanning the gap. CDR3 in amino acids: CASSTGHRIYGYTF. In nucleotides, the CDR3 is TGTGCCAGCAGCACGGGACACCGCATCTATGGCTACACCTTC.

DNA of the CDR3: TGTGCCAGCAGTTCCTTAAAGGGCCTACAAGAGACCCAGTACTTC. This encodes CASSSLKGLQETQYF. The chain carries TRBV12-3 or TRBV12-4 and TRBJ2-5; no clear D gene. V lost 4 bases and J lost 2, with 14 bases in between. The CDR3 sequence is 15 residues long.

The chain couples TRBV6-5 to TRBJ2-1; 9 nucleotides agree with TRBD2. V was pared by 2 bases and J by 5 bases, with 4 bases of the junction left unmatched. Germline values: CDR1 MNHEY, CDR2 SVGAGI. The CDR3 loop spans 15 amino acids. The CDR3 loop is CASSYRLAGNNEQFF. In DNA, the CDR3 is TGTGCCAGCAGTTACAGGCTAGCGGGGAACAATGAGCAGTTCTTC.

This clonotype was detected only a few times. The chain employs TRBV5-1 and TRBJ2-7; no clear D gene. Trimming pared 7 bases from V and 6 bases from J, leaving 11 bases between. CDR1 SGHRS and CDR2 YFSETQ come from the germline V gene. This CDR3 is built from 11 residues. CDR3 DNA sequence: TGCGCCAGCCGCCAAGCGACCGAGCAGTACTTC. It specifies CASRQATEQYF.

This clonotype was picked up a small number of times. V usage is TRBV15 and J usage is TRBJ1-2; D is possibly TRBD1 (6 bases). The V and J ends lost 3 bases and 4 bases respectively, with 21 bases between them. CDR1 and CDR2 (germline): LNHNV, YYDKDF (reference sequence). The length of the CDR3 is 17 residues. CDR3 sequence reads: CATSRPSDRSRLYGYTF. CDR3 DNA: TGTGCCACCAGCAGGCCATCGGACAGATCACGTCTCTATGGCTACACCTTC.

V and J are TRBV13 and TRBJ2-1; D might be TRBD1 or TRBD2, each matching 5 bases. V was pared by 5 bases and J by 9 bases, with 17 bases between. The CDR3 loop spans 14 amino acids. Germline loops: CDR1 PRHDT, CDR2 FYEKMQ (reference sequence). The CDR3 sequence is CASSQRSGTVEQFF. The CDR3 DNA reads TGTGCCAGCAGCCAACGGTCCGGGACCGTTGAGCAGTTCTTC.

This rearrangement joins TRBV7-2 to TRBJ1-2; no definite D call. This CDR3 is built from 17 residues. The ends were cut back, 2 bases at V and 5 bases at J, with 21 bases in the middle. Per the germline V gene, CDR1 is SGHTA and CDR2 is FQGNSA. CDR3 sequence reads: CASSLMDGAAGYYGYTF. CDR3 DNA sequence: TGTGCCAGCAGCTTAATGGACGGCGCAGCAGGCTATTATGGCTACACCTTC.

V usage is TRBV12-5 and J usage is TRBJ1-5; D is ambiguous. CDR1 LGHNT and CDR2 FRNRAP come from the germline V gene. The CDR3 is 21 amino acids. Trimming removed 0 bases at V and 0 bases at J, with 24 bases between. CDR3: CASGLVIRWAQSLSSNQPQHF. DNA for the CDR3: TGTGCTAGTGGTTTGGTAATCCGTTGGGCACAGTCGTTGAGTAGCAATCAGCCCCAGCATTTT. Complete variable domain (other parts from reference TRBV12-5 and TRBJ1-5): DARVTQTPRHKVTEMGQEVTMRCQPILGHNTVFWYRQTMMQGLELLAYFRNRAPLDDSGMPKDRFSAEMPDATLATLKIQPSEPRDSAVYFCASGLVIRWAQSLSSNQPQHFGDGTRLSIL.